Listed below are T cell receptor beta chains from one sample, sequenced in a study of cytomegalovirus exposure and HLA in healthy donors. Produced via immunoSEQ multiplex PCR; TCRdb's table is partial and in-frame only. The sample carries over 100,000 clones, roughly 88% recorded once. The specimen was PBMCs. The source of these receptors is a woman aged 18-29 years in good health and CMV-seropositive. The CDR3 runs from the conserved cysteine through the conserved F or W. A D gene is named only where the DNA matches it firmly. Some rows have no size entry. The others give once, few or many, or a class for an expanded clone.

TGTGCCAGCAGTATACTTTCCTACGAGCAGTACTTC,CASSILSYEQYF,TRBJ2-7,.,TRBV25-1,few
TGTGCCATCAGTGGATCGGAGGGAGGGACCCAGTACTTC,CAISGSEGGTQYF,TRBJ2-5,.,TRBV10-3,.
TGTGCCAGCAGCCAGGGACAGGTAATCAATGAGCAGTTCTTC,CASSQGQVINEQFF,TRBJ2-1,TRBD1,TRBV14,.
TGTGCCAGCAGTTTCCTGGGCCTTAACTATGGCTACACCTTC,CASSFLGLNYGYTF,TRBJ1-2,.,TRBV28,.
TGTTCCAGCAGCCCCAAGGGGGCAGGCTATGGCTACACCTTC,CSSSPKGAGYGYTF,TRBJ1-2,TRBD1,TRBV7-9,.
TGTGCCATCAGTGAGGGAGAGACTAGTCGAGAGACCCAGTACTTC,CAISEGETSRETQYF,TRBJ2-5,.,TRBV10-3,.
TGTGCCAGCTCACCGATGAGGGTCCCGGGCACCGGGGAGCTGTTTTTT,CASSPMRVPGTGELFF,TRBJ2-2,.,TRBV18,.
TGTGCCAGAGGCGGCTACGAGCAGTACTTC,CARGGYEQYF,TRBJ2-7,.,TRBV5-3,.
TGTGCCAGCGGCAAGGGGGCGCAAGAGACCCAGTACTTC,CASGKGAQETQYF,TRBJ2-5,TRBD1,TRBV7-3,.
TGTGCCAGCAGTGAGGAAACAGGGGCCTGGGGTGGAAACACCATATATTTT,CASSEETGAWGGNTIYF,TRBJ1-3,TRBD1,TRBV6-1,.
TGTGCCAGTACACCGGGACAGGGAGCCCCCTACGAGCAGTACTTC,CASTPGQGAPYEQYF,TRBJ2-7,TRBD1,TRBV6-1,.
TGTGCCAGCAGTGACTTCAATAAGACAGGCCTCCCCTACGAGCAGTACTTC,CASSDFNKTGLPYEQYF,TRBJ2-7,.,TRBV6-4,.
TGTGCCAGCAGCGTCTCGGTTTCAACTAATGAAAAACTGTTTTTT,CASSVSVSTNEKLFF,TRBJ1-4,.,TRBV7-2,.
TGTGCCAGCAGCTGGGAAGACAGGCGAGGAGATACGCAGTATTTT,CASSWEDRRGDTQYF,TRBJ2-3,.,TRBV11-2,.
TGTGCCAGCAGTGAAATGATAGGGGGCTATGAGCAGTTCTTC,CASSEMIGGYEQFF,TRBJ2-1,TRBD1,TRBV6-1,.
TGTGCCAGCTCACCACCGGCGCAAGGAGGTGGAAACACCATATATTTT,CASSPPAQGGGNTIYF,TRBJ1-3,.,TRBV18,few
TGTGCCAGTAGTCAGCCAGGGTCCTACGAGCAGTACTTC,CASSQPGSYEQYF,TRBJ2-7,.,TRBV19,few
TGTGCCAGCAGCCTGTGGGGGGGCGCAGATACGCAGTATTTT,CASSLWGGADTQYF,TRBJ2-3,.,TRBV5-5,.
TGTGCCAGCAGTGAACCCCAGGGGGGTACGCAGTATTTT,CASSEPQGGTQYF,TRBJ2-3,.,TRBV6-1,.
TGTGCCAGCAGCTTGCCGGGGGACGAGCAGTACTTC,CASSLPGDEQYF,TRBJ2-7,.,TRBV5-5,.
TGTTCCAGCAGCTTAGGAGACACTGAAGCTTTCTTT,CSSSLGDTEAFF,TRBJ1-1,.,TRBV7-9,.
TGTGCCAGCATGGGACAGGCGAACACCGGGGAGCTGTTTTTT,CASMGQANTGELFF,TRBJ2-2,TRBD1,TRBV2,few
TGCGCCAGCAGCGGCGGACTTGACTATTCACCCCTCCACTTT,CASSGGLDYSPLHF,TRBJ1-6,.,TRBV5-1,.
TGTGCCAGCAGCTTGTCCACAGGGTCCTACAATGAGCAGTTCTTC,CASSLSTGSYNEQFF,TRBJ2-1,.,TRBV7-2,.
TGCGCCAGCAGCGCCAGCGTCAGCTCCTACAATGAGCAGTTCTTC,CASSASVSSYNEQFF,TRBJ2-1,.,TRBV5-1,.
TGCGCCAGCAGCCAGACCGGGACAGGGGAGGACGAGCAGTACTTC,CASSQTGTGEDEQYF,TRBJ2-7,TRBD1,TRBV5-1,.
TGTGCCAGTAGTCAATTTTTCAGGGGACAAGAGACCCAGTACTTC,CASSQFFRGQETQYF,TRBJ2-5,.,TRBV19,.
TGTGCCAGCAGTGACCGCGCCCCCGGGGAGCTGTTTTTT,CASSDRAPGELFF,TRBJ2-2,.,TRBV25-1,few
TGTGCCAGGGGGAAGGGTAGCGGGGGAACTAGCACAGATACGCAGTATTTT,CARGKGSGGTSTDTQYF,TRBJ2-3,TRBD2,TRBV6-9,.
TGTGCCTGGACACGAGGAGTCCAAGAGACCCAGTACTTC,CAWTRGVQETQYF,TRBJ2-5,.,TRBV30,.
TGTGCCAGCAAGACTAGCGGGGGGGGAAATGAGCAGTTCTTC,CASKTSGGGNEQFF,TRBJ2-1,TRBD2,TRBV25-1,few
TGTGCCAGCAGTTCCACAGGGGGTGGTTATGGCTACACCTTC,CASSSTGGGYGYTF,TRBJ1-2,TRBD1,TRBV27,.
TGTGCCAGCAGCCGAACGGGGGGCCCTAATGAAAAACTGTTTTTT,CASSRTGGPNEKLFF,TRBJ1-4,.,TRBV11-3,.
TGTGCCATTACTCCCGGGGGAAAGAACACTGAAGCTTTCTTT,CAITPGGKNTEAFF,TRBJ1-1,.,TRBV28,.
TGTGCCAGCAGCTTAGCGGATCGGGGGGGGCTGTGGTACGAGCAGTACTTC,CASSLADRGGLWYEQYF,TRBJ2-7,TRBD2,TRBV7-9,few
TGTGCCAGCAGCGAAGCCGGGACTAGCGGGGTAGAGCAGTACTTC,CASSEAGTSGVEQYF,TRBJ2-7,TRBD2,TRBV5-6,.
TGTGCCAGCAGCTTAGATCCGCCGGGACAGGGCTACGAGCAGTACTTC,CASSLDPPGQGYEQYF,TRBJ2-7,TRBD1,TRBV7-2,.
TGTGCCGTCAATCGGGGGGGACTAACCTACGAGCAGTACTTC,CAVNRGGLTYEQYF,TRBJ2-7,TRBD2,TRBV10-3,.
TGTGCCAGCAGCTTTAGGAGCGGACAAGAGACCCAGTACTTC,CASSFRSGQETQYF,TRBJ2-5,.,TRBV7-6,.
TGTGCCAGCAGTGTCAGGGACACCGGGGAGCTGTTTTTT,CASSVRDTGELFF,TRBJ2-2,.,TRBV6-5,.
TGCGCCAGCGCGGACTCCCCGAATACGCAGTATTTT,CASADSPNTQYF,TRBJ2-3,.,TRBV10-2,.
TGTGCCAGCAGTGCACCACTAGCGGGGGCCTCCTACGAGCAGTACTTC,CASSAPLAGASYEQYF,TRBJ2-7,TRBD2,TRBV28,.
TGTGCCAGCAGCGCAGAGGCCAGCGGGGGGTCGAAAAACATTCAGTACTTC,CASSAEASGGSKNIQYF,TRBJ2-4,TRBD2,TRBV11-2,.
TGTGCCAGCAGCTTCAGGCAGGCGGGAGGTGGAAACACCATATATTTT,CASSFRQAGGGNTIYF,TRBJ1-3,.,TRBV13,.
TGCGCCAGCAGCTGGGAAGGGAGGGATAGTTCACCCCTCCACTTT,CASSWEGRDSSPLHF,TRBJ1-6,.,TRBV5-1,.
TGTGCCAGCAGCCTGAACACCGGGGAGCTGTTTTTT,CASSLNTGELFF,TRBJ2-2,.,TRBV9,.
TGTGCCAGCAGCGGCTCCGACTATGGCTACACCTTC,CASSGSDYGYTF,TRBJ1-2,.,TRBV7-9,.
TGTGCCAGCAGTGAAGACAGGGTCGGCTATGGCTACACCTTC,CASSEDRVGYGYTF,TRBJ1-2,.,TRBV6-1,.
TGTGCCAGCGGGACAGTCTATGGCTACACCTTC,CASGTVYGYTF,TRBJ1-2,TRBD1,TRBV2,.
TGTGCCTGGCACGGACGGGGTTCACCCCTCCACTTT,CAWHGRGSPLHF,TRBJ1-6,.,TRBV30,.
TGCGCCAGCAGTCGGAGGGCCTTTTCTGGCTACACCTTC,CASSRRAFSGYTF,TRBJ1-2,.,TRBV23-1,.
TGTGCCAGCAGTCACAGTCCCACTGAAGCTTTCTTT,CASSHSPTEAFF,TRBJ1-1,.,TRBV6-6,few
TGTGCCAGCAGATCACCCCGACAGGGCGGTGGAAACACCATATATTTT,CASRSPRQGGGNTIYF,TRBJ1-3,TRBD1,TRBV7-6,.
TGTGCCAGCAGCTTAGACACGGGAAGCTCCTACGAGCAGTACTTC,CASSLDTGSSYEQYF,TRBJ2-7,.,TRBV7-6,.
TGCAGCGTTGTCGCACTAGCGGGGTTGGAGACCCAGTACTTC,CSVVALAGLETQYF,TRBJ2-5,TRBD2,TRBV29-1,.
TGTGCCAGCAGCCCCCAGGAGCAGGGGATTAGCACAGATACGCAGTATTTT,CASSPQEQGISTDTQYF,TRBJ2-3,.,TRBV7-6,once
TGTGCCAGCAGTTTAGCGGGGCCCACCTACAATGAGCAGTTCTTC,CASSLAGPTYNEQFF,TRBJ2-1,.,TRBV27,.
TGTGCCAGCAGTGAATTCTTTAAGGCTAGCGGGGGTCGCTACGAGCAGTACTTC,CASSEFFKASGGRYEQYF,TRBJ2-7,TRBD2,TRBV25-1,.
TGTGCCAGCAGCTTAGCTAGGGCTAGCGGGGGCCGGAATGAGCAGTTCTTC,CASSLARASGGRNEQFF,TRBJ2-1,TRBD2,TRBV7-9,.